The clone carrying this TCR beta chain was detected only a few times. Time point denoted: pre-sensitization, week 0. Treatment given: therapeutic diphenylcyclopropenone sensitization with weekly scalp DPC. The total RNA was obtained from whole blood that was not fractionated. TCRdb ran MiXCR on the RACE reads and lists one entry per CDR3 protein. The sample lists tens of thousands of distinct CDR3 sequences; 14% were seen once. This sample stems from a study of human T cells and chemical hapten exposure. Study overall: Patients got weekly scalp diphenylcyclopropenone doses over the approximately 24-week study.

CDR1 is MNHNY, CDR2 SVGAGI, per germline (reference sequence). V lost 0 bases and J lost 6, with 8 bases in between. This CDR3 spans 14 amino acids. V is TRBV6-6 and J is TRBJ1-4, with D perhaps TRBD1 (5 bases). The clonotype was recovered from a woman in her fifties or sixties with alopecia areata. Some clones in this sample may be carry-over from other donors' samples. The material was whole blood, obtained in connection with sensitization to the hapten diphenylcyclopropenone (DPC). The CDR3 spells CASSYSGVDEKLFF. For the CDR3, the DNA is TGTGCCAGCAGTTACTCGGGGGTCGATGAAAAACTGTTTTTT.